The present T cell receptor (beta chain) was sequenced within a study of response to subunit inactivated influenza vaccine. Germline-derived CDR1 and CDR2 are SGHAT and FQNNGV. Unmatched junction bases numbered 9, after V lost 5 bases and J lost 9 bases. The CDR3 is 14 amino acids. Concerning this clonotype: Its antigen is still unknown.

Whole-study findings and limits: Authors proposed each seasonal influenza vaccination draws in few new T cells.

Via MiXCR, TCRdb re-called the RT-PCR reads, giving one row per CDR3 protein. The sample lists under 800,000 distinct CDR3 sequences, about 15% seen once, with roughly 6.4% in the top ten. The TCR comes from a man aged 45-65 years who received an inactivated influenza vaccine. V is TRBV11-2 and J is TRBJ2-1, with 8 bases that match TRBD2. The input for sequencing was PBMCs from blood, taken 14 days before vaccination. The CDR3 sequence: CASSLPGGAGEQFF. Written as DNA, the CDR3 is TGTGCCAGCAGCCTCCCGGGGGGGGCGGGTGAGCAGTTCTTC.